This T cell receptor (beta chain) was documented in a study of beta chain features in type 1 diabetes. Study-wide results and limits: When VDJ junctions were examined, type 1 diabetes patients showed fewer insertions and more deletions. Shorter TCRB CDR3s, moderately but significantly so, marked every one of the four CD4+ subsets in Type 1 diabetes patients.

What was sequenced were expressed TCRB transcripts, since all of the isolated RNA had been reverse transcribed. Generated by immunoSEQ multiplex PCR, the TCRdb table keeps only in-frame clones and is missing some. The sample gives more than 300,000 clones, about 10% of which show up once; over 0.45% is in the top ten. CDR1 and CDR2 (germline): SEHNR, FQNEAQ (reference sequence). The CDR3 covers 13 residues. The junction had 2 bases not matched to a gene; V was cut back by 4 bases and J by 4 bases. Only a few counts were recorded for this clone. Its specificity is not known. Sequencing input: central memory CD4+ T cells from blood. The gene calls are TRBV7-9 and TRBJ2-7; 9 bases match TRBD1. The clonotype comes from a man aged 25-40 years with type 1 diabetes. CDR3 sequence (DNA): TGTGCCAGCAGCTCCGACAGGGGGTACGAGCAGTACTTC. Its protein product is CASSSDRGYEQYF.